Listed below are T cell receptor beta chains from one sample, sequenced in a study of CD8+CD57+ T cells in acquired aplastic anemia. MiXCR, run by TCRdb on the reads, gives a single entry per CDR3 protein. The sample holds about 130,000 distinct CDR3 sequences; 40% to 60% are singletons and the top ten take 2% to 3%. Sequencing was carried out using sorted CD4+, CD8+, or CD8+CD57+ T cells (not recorded which) from PBMCs. The receptors stem from a human donor in good health, serving as a control. The CDR3 runs from the conserved cysteine through the conserved F or W. A D gene is named only where the DNA matches it firmly. The listing skips clone size in some rows; elsewhere it reads once, few, many or a size class.

j_gene	d_gene	abundance	len	v_gene	CDR3nt	CDR3aa
TRBJ1-5	TRBD1	.	14	TRBV19	TGTGCCACCAAAGGACAGGCCGTGGGTCAGCCCCAGCATTTT	CATKGQAVGQPQHF
TRBJ1-1	.	many	13	TRBV11-3	TGTGCCAGCAGCTTAGGGGTCAGCACTGAAGCTTTCTTT	CASSLGVSTEAFF
TRBJ2-7	.	many	17	TRBV5-1	TGCGCCAGCAGCTTGAATTCCTTGGCAGGCCTCTCCTACGAGCAGTACTTC	CASSLNSLAGLSYEQYF
TRBJ1-3	.	many	17	TRBV15	TGTGCCACCAGCCCGATGGGTAGTGGGAGCTCTGGAAACACCATATATTTT	CATSPMGSGSSGNTIYF
TRBJ1-1	.	many	13	TRBV2	TGTGCCAGCGATTGGTCTCAGAACACTGAAGCTTTCTTT	CASDWSQNTEAFF
TRBJ2-5	TRBD2	many	18	TRBV4-2	TGTGCCAGCAGCCAAGATCCTAGCGGCGGCGGCCAAGGCGGGACCCAGTACTTC	CASSQDPSGGGQGGTQYF
TRBJ2-6	.	many	17	TRBV11-2	TGTGCCAGCAGCTTATCTGGGCAGGTGGGGGGTGCCAACGTCCTGACTTTC	CASSLSGQVGGANVLTF
TRBJ1-3	.	many	12	TRBV5-1	TGCGCCAGCAGCCTGACGGGAGACACCATATATTTT	CASSLTGDTIYF
TRBJ1-2	TRBD1	.	15	TRBV5-8	TGTGCCAGCAGTCGAACAGGGGGCGCTAACTATGGCTACACCTTC	CASSRTGGANYGYTF
TRBJ2-1	.	many	13	TRBV20-1	TGCAGTGCTAGTCTGGACACTTACAATGAGCAGTTCTTC	CSASLDTYNEQFF
TRBJ2-7	TRBD1	once	15	TRBV25-1	TGTGCCAGCAGGGATCCGGGACAGGGTCTCTACGAGCAGTACTTC	CASRDPGQGLYEQYF
TRBJ1-2	.	many	14	TRBV19	TGTGCCAGTAGTGAGGTTTCCTCTCGCTATGGCTACACCTTC	CASSEVSSRYGYTF
TRBJ2-2	.	.	14	TRBV18	TGTGCCAGCTCACCACCAGGACTGACCGGGGAGCTGTTTTTT	CASSPPGLTGELFF
TRBJ2-7	.	.	14	TRBV10-3	TGTGCCAGCAACTTGGGGACAACTTCCTACGAGCAGTACTTC	CASNLGTTSYEQYF
TRBJ2-1	TRBD2	many	17	TRBV15	TGTGCCACCAGCCGGACTAGCGGGGGATCCTCCTACAATGAGCAGTTCTTC	CATSRTSGGSSYNEQFF
TRBJ1-2	.	.	13	TRBV7-2	TGTGCCAGCGGCCCGACAGAGTTCTATGGCTACACCTTC	CASGPTEFYGYTF